The subject of this entry is one TCR beta chain. CDR1 and CDR2 (germline): SGDLS, YYNGEE. This CDR3 contains 15 residues. After removal of 4 bases from V and 3 bases from J, the junction contained 8 bases not matched to a gene. Participants came from some 23 US areas, aged roughly 18 to 95 years. Cohort allocation depended upon clinical history that participants reported. This entry comes from a study of blood T cell repertoires in COVID-19. Under the authors' procedure: From reference gene primer amplification, estimates of nucleated cell counts were derived. Using immunoSEQ multiplex PCR, the repertoire was profiled, and TCRdb retains in-frame clones only, with some absent. V, J and clone size were drawn from that table, and D and trimming were deduced from the DNA. Of fewer than 400,000 clones in the sample, roughly 85% were seen once.

The genes are TRBV9 and TRBJ1-1, with 8 bases that match TRBD1. The sequence was collected from a woman in her thirties who had been exposed to COVID-19. What was sequenced was PBMCs or T cells enriched from blood (not recorded which). CDR3 residues: CASSQNKDRDTEAFF. The CDR3 coding sequence is TGTGCCAGCAGCCAGAATAAGGACAGGGACACTGAAGCTTTCTTT. Together with reference TRBV9 and TRBJ1-1, the CDR3 gives the full variable domain: DSGVTQTPKHLITATGQRVTLRCSPRSGDLSVYWYQQSLDQGLQFLIQYYNGEERAKGNILERFSAQQFPDLHSELNLSSLELGDSALYFCASSQNKDRDTEAFFGQGTRLTVV.